What follows describes a single T cell receptor beta chain. This clonotype has a count of ten or more. Its recognized antigen is unknown. Base-call qualities are not available, and no considerably larger clone is one nucleotide away. This record belongs to a study of T cells in Graves' hyperthyroidism and ophthalmopathy (dated by TCRdb to about 2019). For context, the study as a whole: Peripheral blood samples were taken at the time of initial diagnosis, prior to any treatment. To identify TCR V-J signatures that set the groups apart, the researchers used a discovery cohort of about a hundred patients, made up of 43 with Graves' ophthalmopathy and 57 with stable Graves' hyperthyroidism. Prospective prediction of ophthalmopathy was tested in an independent validation cohort of 18 to 20 hyperthyroidism patients and 17 patients who later progressed to ophthalmopathy. The 95 to 100 discovery patients were randomly split 7:3 into training and test sets. The study also compared thyroid tissue and blood T-cell repertoires from about 6 Graves' hyperthyroidism patients. Following sampling, methimazole starting at 30 mg daily was given to hyperthyroidism patients, and high-dose intravenous methylprednisolone was given to ophthalmopathy patients. TCR Vbeta CDR3 sequencing of approximately 140 peripheral blood samples (fewer than 45 ophthalmopathy, 75 hyperthyroidism and roughly 17 progressor patients) is reported in the paper. General findings and caveats noted by the study authors: In cross-validation, a model built on a 13 V-J signature told ophthalmopathy apart from stable hyperthyroidism with approximately 91% sensitivity and about 81% specificity, and in testing the same model reached 80%/75%. Most expanded thyroid clonotypes (frequency above 0.001) were also detected in blood, a finding suggesting that blood repertoires may reflect thyroid immune responses. In validation, the model predicted progression to ophthalmopathy a median of roughly 6.1 months before onset, with roughly 71% sensitivity and 72.22% specificity. No statistical method was used to set the sample size in advance, and investigators knew the group allocation.

Stable Graves' hyperthyroidism was defined as no progression to ophthalmopathy during 18 months of follow-up. Hyperthyroidism patients were aged 18 to 65 years and newly diagnosed, with disease duration of less than 2 months. The study excluded patients with uncontrolled infections, other autoimmune diseases, pregnancy or lactation. Diagnoses relied on clinical symptoms, serum thyroxine and TRAb, thyroid ultrasound and orbital computed tomography. Ficoll-Paque density gradient centrifugation was used to isolate PBMCs from around 10 ml of fresh peripheral blood. Total RNA was extracted using Trizol reagent, and RNA quality was assessed on an Agilent 2100 Bioanalyzer. TCR beta CDR3 regions were amplified from RNA transcripts. The TCR CDR3 was subjected to a first round of RT-PCR using the HTBI primer set and the Qiagen OneStep RT-PCR kit. Libraries were constructed in a second round of multiplex PCR, after which size selection and purification were performed. The libraries were sequenced on an Illumina HiSeq2000 using paired-end 100 bp reads. On the study's bioinformatics: SOAPnuke was used to process the raw data, removing reads that contained adapters or uncalled bases, had a mean Phred below 15, or lacked an exact match to the constant primer or identifier. COPE v1.2.5 was used to merge high-quality paired reads, and clonotypes were defined as unique nucleotide sequences. MiTCR v1.1 was used to align clonotypes to the IMGT TRBV, TRBD and TRBJ reference segments. Analysis was restricted to V-J combinations with a frequency above 0.0001, which covered approximately 99% of repertoires. A TCS score was defined as the ratio of F50 (clonal expansion) to E x V (chaos), with BLOSUM62-based TCRdist applied between CDR3 peptides within each V-J. Welch's t-statistics and random forest reduced roughly 500 V-J features to 13, which were used in a naive Bayes classifier (R e1071). TCRdb redid the processing of the public reads, applying fastp at Q25 and MiXCR, and retained in-frame beta chains. Merged by CDR3 protein, the rows form single entries marked with the most common genes and DNA. The V and J calls, along with clone size, are taken from TCRdb and not from the paper's own processing. The sample has roughly 630,000 distinct CDR3 sequences on record, approximately 14% of them singletons. Jointly, the top ten make up roughly 6.6% of the sample.

Counted from cysteine to phenylalanine, this CDR3 has 14 amino acids. The kept DNA is CDR3 alone, 42 bases in frame from the first base. Germline trimming: 2 bases from V, 6 bases from J; junction bases outside gene matches: 8. CDR1 and CDR2, looked up from the germline V gene (reference sequence), are SGHKS and YYEKEE. The rearranged chain carries TRBV5-5 and TRBJ2-7, with 7 bases aligning to TRBD2. The source is a woman under 40 with Graves' hyperthyroidism. The sequencing sample was made of blood. The DNA reads as follows: TGTGCCAGCAGCTTCAGCGGGGATGGTCCCGAGCAGTACTTC. This encodes CASSFSGDGPEQYF.